Each of the 21 T cell receptor beta chains below was sequenced from the same sample in a study of blood T cells in healthy people across ages (dated by TCRdb to between 2014 and 2017). The library relied on 5' RACE. These reads were obtained on an Illumina HiSeq 2500. A second roughly 6 to 11 cycle PCR used a sample-barcoded 5' primer and a J-beta primer mix. TCRdb took the public reads, trimmed them with fastp at Q25, ran MiXCR for clone calling and kept in-frame beta chains. Entries are consolidated by CDR3 protein sequence, retaining the most common genes and DNA. The sample data list about 900,000 distinct CDR3 sequences, and roughly 52% of these were observed just once. Jointly, the top ten make up around an eighth of the sample. Material for sequencing was blood. These receptor sequences come from a man aged 25-45 years in good health.

This clonotype was seen at least ten times. This rearrangement joins TRBV7-2 to TRBJ2-3; TRBD2 aligns across 8 bases. Trimming took 5 bases from V and 4 from J; bases not matched to a gene: 14. The CDR3 spans 17 residues. Germline CDR1 is SGHTA and CDR2 is FQGNSA. CDR3 nucleotides: TGTGCCAGCAGCCTCCAGGGTAGCGGGGTTAGAGCAGATACGCAGTATTTT. This sequence encodes CASSLQGSGVRADTQYF.

The V and J genes are TRBV3-1 and TRBJ2-1, with 8 bases that match TRBD2. The V gene end was trimmed by 1 base and the J gene end by 5 bases; junction bases not matched to a gene: 4. The CDR3 is 15 amino acids. Germline V gives CDR1 LGHDT, CDR2 YNNKEL (reference sequence). CDR3 sequence (DNA): TGTGCCAGCAGCCAAGGTAGCGGGGTGAACAATGAGCAGTTCTTC. As protein: CASSQGSGVNNEQFF.

The CDR3 coding sequence is TGCGCCAGCAGCTTGGCCGTGGCGGACTCCTACGAGCAGTACTTC. It is translated as CASSLAVADSYEQYF. J is TRBJ2-7 and V is TRBV5-1; D remains unclear. Germline V CDR1 and CDR2: SGHRS, YFSETQ. This CDR3 has 15 residues. The ends were cut back, 0 bases at V and 0 bases at J, with 10 bases in the middle.

The chain is built from TRBV7-2 and TRBJ2-7; D gene ambiguous. The J call could be wrong; TRBJ2-4 is a better fit for the DNA end. Germline-derived CDR1 and CDR2 are SGHTA and FQGNSA. This CDR3 has 14 amino acids. CDR3 loop: CASSSNEGRVIQYF. The CDR3 nucleotides are TGTGCCAGCAGCTCGAACGAAGGCCGCGTCATTCAGTACTTC.

Comment on this clonotype: The junction does not match germline at one end; this may be a read error. V gene TRBV20-1 combines with J gene TRBJ2-5; the D gene is possibly TRBD2 (6 bases). Gene TRBJ2-7 matches the end of the DNA better, so the J call may be wrong. CDR3 size: 15 residues. Looked up from germline, CDR1 is DFQATT and CDR2 is SNEGSKA (reference sequence). The CDR3 here is CSTRDPLLARSEQYF. The CDR3 nucleotides are TGCAGTACTAGAGACCCACTGCTAGCGAGATCCGAGCAGTACTTC.

The chain is built from TRBV12-3 or TRBV12-4 and TRBJ1-2; tentative D call: TRBD1 (6 bases). The CDR3 contains 13 residues. V was cut by 3 bases and J by 5 bases, with 10 bases left in between. DNA for the CDR3: TGTGCCAGCAGTTTGGGGGCCCTATATGGCTACACCTTC. Translated: CASSLGALYGYTF.

The chain carries TRBV7-9 and TRBJ2-2, with unresolved D. V was cut by 4 bases and J by 6 bases, with 15 bases left in between. Germline V lookup: CDR1 SEHNR, CDR2 FQNEAQ (reference sequence). CDR3 length equals 15 residues. The CDR3 region has the DNA TGTGCCAGCAGCTCCTTCCGGGCCACCGCCGGGGAGCTGTTTTTT. It encodes CASSSFRATAGELFF.

The rearrangement links TRBV7-2 to TRBJ1-5; TRBD1 is a possible D gene (5 bases). Germline V gene sequence: CDR1 SGHTA, CDR2 FQGNSA. The CDR3 totals 15 residues. The germline V and J ends were trimmed by 4 bases and 2 bases, with 12 bases remaining between them. The CDR3 DNA follows: TGTGCCAGCAGCTCCCAGGGAGGTGGCAATCAGCCCCAGCATTTT. This codes for CASSSQGGGNQPQHF. Full variable domain (rest looked up from reference TRBV7-2 and TRBJ1-5): GAGVSQSPSNKVTEKGKDVELRCDPISGHTALYWYRQSLGQGLEFLIYFQGNSAPDKSGLPSDRFSAERTGGSVSTLTIQRTQQEDSAVYLCASSSQGGGNQPQHFGDGTRLSIL.

This clonotype was picked up a small number of times. The chain recombines TRBV6-5 with TRBJ1-6, with D hard to call. Per the germline V gene, CDR1 is MNHEY and CDR2 is SVGAGI. Trimming took 5 bases from V and 2 from J, leaving 4 bases between them. This CDR3 contains 13 residues. For the CDR3, the DNA is TGTGCCAGCAGTGACACCTATAATTCACCCCTCCACTTT. Its protein product is CASSDTYNSPLHF.

The chain uses TRBV30 and TRBJ2-3; either TRBD1 or TRBD2 may fit D (5 bases each). The CDR3 has 14 residues. The V end lost 2 bases, the J end lost 1 base, and 10 bases lay between the germline ends. Germline V gene data show CDR1 as GTSNPN and CDR2 as SVGIG (reference sequence). CDR3 nucleotide sequence: TGTGCCTGGAGTAAACGGGGCCGCACAGATACGCAGTATTTT. Translating gives CAWSKRGRTDTQYF.

The chain couples TRBV25-1 to TRBJ1-1; TRBD1 aligns across 8 bases. From germline, CDR1 is MGHDK and CDR2 SYGVNS. CDR3 length equals 14 residues. Unmatched junction bases numbered 4, after V lost 2 bases and J lost 5 bases. CDR3 sequence reads: CASSEPGGTTEAFF. The CDR3 region has the DNA TGTGCCAGCAGTGAACCAGGGGGCACGACTGAAGCTTTCTTT.

The CDR3 region has the DNA TGCGCCAGCAACTCACAGGGGGAGGCCTACGAGCAGTACTTC. Its translation: CASNSQGEAYEQYF. The gene calls are TRBV5-1 and TRBJ2-5, with 8 bases identical to TRBD1. The J call may not be correct, given that the DNA end is closer to TRBJ2-7. Looked up from germline, CDR1 is SGHRS and CDR2 is YFSETQ. CDR3 length: 14 residues.

The chain combines TRBV12-3 or TRBV12-4 with TRBJ2-7; weak D call: TRBD1 (5 bases). Trimming left V 3 bases short and J 1 base short, with 13 bases between. CDR3 size: 15 residues. CDR3 sequence: CASSLRQGSSYEQYF. The CDR3 DNA follows: TGTGCCAGCAGTTTGAGGCAGGGCTCGTCCTACGAGCAGTACTTC.

This clonotype was recorded a few times. CDR3 sequence: CASLRTVTYEQYF. The CDR3 bases are TGTGCCAGCTTGAGGACGGTTACCTACGAGCAGTACTTC. The genes are TRBV28 and TRBJ2-7; D is unclear. Trimming stripped 8 bases from V and 2 bases from J, with 13 bases between. Germline V gene data show CDR1 as MDHEN and CDR2 as SYDVKM. CDR3 length: 13 residues.

In its sample, this clonotype was seen a few times. The chain joins TRBV2 to TRBJ2-5; tentatively, D is TRBD1 or TRBD2 (6 bases each). Germline values: CDR1 SNHLY, CDR2 FYNNEI. V gave up 6 bases and J gave up 8 bases, with 13 bases separating them. The CDR3 runs 12 residues. This CDR3 is CASRADGGTQYF. The CDR3 DNA sequence: TGTGCCAGCAGGGCGGACGGGGGCACCCAGTACTTC.

The rearrangement uses TRBV6-6 and TRBJ1-5; no reliable D call. Germline CDR1 and CDR2: MNHNY and SVGAGI (reference sequence). Between the trimmed V and J ends, which lost 2 bases and 7 bases, there was a span of 12 bases. The CDR3 is made up of 14 amino acids. This CDR3 is CASSYPGVGQPQHF. For the CDR3, the DNA is TGTGCCAGCAGTTACCCCGGGGTTGGGCAGCCCCAGCATTTT.

The chain uses TRBV12-3 or TRBV12-4 and TRBJ1-1; D not resolved. The CDR3 runs to 12 residues. The ends were cut back, 3 bases at V and 10 bases at J, with 12 bases in the middle. The CDR3 DNA reads TGTGCCAGCAGTTTCTGGCAGTATGGAGCTTTCTTT. This translates into CASSFWQYGAFF.

The gene calls are TRBV3-1 and TRBJ1-4; D is ambiguous. Germline loops: CDR1 LGHDT, CDR2 YNNKEL (reference sequence). This CDR3 comprises 15 residues. The V gene lost 0 bases and the J gene lost 10 bases, with 15 bases spanning the gap. Here the CDR3 reads CASSQDPAGKRKLFF. In nucleotides, the CDR3 is TGTGCCAGCAGCCAAGACCCGGCGGGAAAGCGAAAACTGTTTTTT.

The V gene is TRBV3-1, the J gene TRBJ2-5, with 8 bases fitting TRBD2. The J call may be in error: the DNA end matches TRBJ2-7 better. The germline gives CDR1 LGHDT, CDR2 YNNKEL (reference sequence). CDR3 length: 18 residues. The DNA of the CDR3 is TGTGCCAGCAGCCGACGCCGCGGGGATAGCGGGGTGGGGTACGAGCAGTACTTC. The encoded protein is CASSRRRGDSGVGYEQYF.

This chain connects TRBV28 to TRBJ2-7, with D tentatively TRBD1 (5 bases). Trimming took off 5 bases at V and 4 bases at J, with 21 bases between the two ends. The CDR3 runs to 16 residues. The germline V gene has CDR1 MDHEN and CDR2 SYDVKM. The CDR3: CASSPPFKTEKYEQYF. The CDR3, as DNA: TGTGCCAGCAGTCCTCCGTTCAAGACAGAAAAATACGAGCAGTACTTC.

V and J are TRBV7-2 and TRBJ1-1; TRBD1 might be the D (6 bases). The CDR3 length is 13 residues. Between the trimmed V and J ends, which lost 7 bases and 3 bases, there was a span of 12 bases. CDR1 and CDR2 (germline): SGHTA, FQGNSA. CDR3 in amino acids: CASTRGAHTEAFF. The CDR3 bases are TGTGCCAGCACCCGGGGGGCGCACACTGAAGCTTTCTTT.